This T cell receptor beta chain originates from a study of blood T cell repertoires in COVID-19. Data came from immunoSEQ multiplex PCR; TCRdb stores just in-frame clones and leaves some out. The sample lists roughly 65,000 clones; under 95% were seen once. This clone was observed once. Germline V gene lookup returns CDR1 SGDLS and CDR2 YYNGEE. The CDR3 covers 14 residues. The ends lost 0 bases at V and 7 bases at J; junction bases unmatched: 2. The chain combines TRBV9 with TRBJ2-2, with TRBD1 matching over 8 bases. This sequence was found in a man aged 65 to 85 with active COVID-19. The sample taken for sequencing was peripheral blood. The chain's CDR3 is CASSVGGQGGELFF. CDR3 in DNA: TGTGCCAGCAGCGTAGGTGGACAGGGCGGGGAGCTGTTTTTT.